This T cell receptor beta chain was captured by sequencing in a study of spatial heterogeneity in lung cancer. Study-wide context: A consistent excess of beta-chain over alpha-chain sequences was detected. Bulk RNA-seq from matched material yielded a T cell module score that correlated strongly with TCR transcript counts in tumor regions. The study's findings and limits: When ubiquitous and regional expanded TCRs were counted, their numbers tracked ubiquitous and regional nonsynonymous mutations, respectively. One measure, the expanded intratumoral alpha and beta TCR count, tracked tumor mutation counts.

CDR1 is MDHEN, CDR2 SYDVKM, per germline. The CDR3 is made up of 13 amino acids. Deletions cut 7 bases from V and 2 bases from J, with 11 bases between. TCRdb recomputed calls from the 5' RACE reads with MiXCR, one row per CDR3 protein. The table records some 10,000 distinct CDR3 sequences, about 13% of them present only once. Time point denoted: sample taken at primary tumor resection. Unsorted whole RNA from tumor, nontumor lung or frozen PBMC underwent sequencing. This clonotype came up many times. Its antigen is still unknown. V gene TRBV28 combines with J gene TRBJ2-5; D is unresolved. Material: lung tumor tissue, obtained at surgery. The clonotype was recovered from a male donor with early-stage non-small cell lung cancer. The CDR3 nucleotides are TGTGCCAGCAAAGAGACGGCACAAGAGACCCAGTACTTC. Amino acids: CASKETAQETQYF.